The 2 T cell receptor beta chains given below trace back to one sample, sequenced in a study of blood T cell repertoires in COVID-19. Sequenced by immunoSEQ multiplex PCR; TCRdb stores in-frame clones only, minus some. Altogether roughly 120,000 clones are present, approximately 89% being singletons, with the ten largest covering 3.2%. Material: peripheral blood. These receptors came from a woman older than 75 with COVID-19, enrolled during active disease.

This clone occurred once. V and J are TRBV5-5 and TRBJ1-5; the D gene is possibly TRBD1 (6 bases). The CDR3 has 15 residues. V was pared by 4 bases and J by 1 base, with 12 bases between. The germline gives CDR1 SGHKS, CDR2 YYEKEE (reference sequence). The CDR3 nucleotides read TGTGCCAGCAGCGGGGGCGTTGTAAGCAATCAGCCCCAGCATTTT. Its translation: CASSGGVVSNQPQHF.

The chain carries TRBV3-1 (or the pseudogene TRBV3-2) and TRBJ2-4; the match to TRBD1 covers 8 bases. CDR1 is LGHDT and CDR2 is YNNKEL in the germline V gene (reference sequence). This CDR3 is 14 amino acids long. With V trimmed by 3 bases and J by 8 bases, 6 bases remained unmatched. The CDR3 sequence: CASSQSGTGDIQYF. As DNA, the CDR3 is TGTGCCAGCAGCCAGTCCGGGACAGGTGACATTCAGTACTTC.